This is a list of T cell receptor beta chains from one sample in a study of shared clonotypes between healthy human individuals. Clones were sequenced by immunoSEQ multiplex PCR, and TCRdb holds only the in-frame ones, with some missing. In the table there are about 580,000 clones, 98% of which are singletons. Sample: naive CD8+ T cells sorted from blood. These receptor sequences come from a young man in good health. Each CDR3 is given with its conserved first and last residue. The order of the fields is D gene, J gene, clone size, V gene, CDR3 protein, CDR3 DNA. D genes are given only for firm matches. Not all rows give a size; the values are once, few, many and, for expanded clones, a class.

d_gene: -; j_gene: TRBJ2-3; abundance: -; v_gene: TRBV27; CDR3aa: CASSSGTYSADTQYF; CDR3nt: TGTGCCAGCAGTTCCGGGACATACAGCGCAGATACGCAGTATTTT
d_gene: -; j_gene: TRBJ2-1; abundance: -; v_gene: TRBV11-2; CDR3aa: CASSSEHGNEQFF; CDR3nt: TGTGCCAGCAGCTCCGAACACGGCAATGAGCAGTTCTTC
d_gene: -; j_gene: TRBJ2-3; abundance: -; v_gene: TRBV5-1; CDR3aa: CASSVLGGSTDTQYF; CDR3nt: TGCGCCAGCAGCGTCCTGGGCGGGAGCACAGATACGCAGTATTTT
d_gene: -; j_gene: TRBJ2-3; abundance: -; v_gene: TRBV2; CDR3aa: CASSEGGPLSTDTQYF; CDR3nt: TGTGCCAGCAGTGAAGGGGGACCGCTAAGCACAGATACGCAGTATTTT
d_gene: -; j_gene: TRBJ2-7; abundance: once; v_gene: TRBV7-9; CDR3aa: CASSVDYEQYF; CDR3nt: TGTGCCAGCAGCGTGGACTACGAGCAGTACTTC
d_gene: TRBD1; j_gene: TRBJ2-7; abundance: -; v_gene: TRBV5-4; CDR3aa: CASSYPGQGIEQYF; CDR3nt: TGTGCCAGCAGCTACCCGGGACAGGGTATCGAGCAGTACTTC
d_gene: -; j_gene: TRBJ2-7; abundance: -; v_gene: TRBV6-5; CDR3aa: CASSSGVPWAYEQYF; CDR3nt: TGTGCCAGCAGTTCCGGCGTCCCCTGGGCCTACGAGCAGTACTTC
d_gene: -; j_gene: TRBJ1-5; abundance: -; v_gene: TRBV5-6; CDR3aa: CASSPGSNQPQHF; CDR3nt: TGTGCCAGCAGCCCCGGGTCTAATCAGCCCCAGCATTTT
d_gene: TRBD2; j_gene: TRBJ2-5; abundance: -; v_gene: TRBV7-9; CDR3aa: CASSLGVAGDGETQYF; CDR3nt: TGTGCCAGCAGCTTAGGGGTAGCGGGAGACGGAGAGACCCAGTACTTC
d_gene: -; j_gene: TRBJ2-5; abundance: -; v_gene: TRBV28; CDR3aa: CASRVDSQETQYF; CDR3nt: TGTGCCAGCAGAGTAGACAGCCAAGAGACCCAGTACTTC
d_gene: TRBD2; j_gene: TRBJ2-7; abundance: -; v_gene: TRBV7-9; CDR3aa: CASGVLAGLEQYF; CDR3nt: TGTGCCAGCGGGGTACTAGCGGGACTCGAGCAGTACTTC
d_gene: TRBD2; j_gene: TRBJ2-7; abundance: once; v_gene: TRBV14; CDR3aa: CASSQLSGRNFSYEQYF; CDR3nt: TGTGCCAGCAGCCAGCTTAGCGGGAGGAATTTCTCCTACGAGCAGTACTTC
d_gene: -; j_gene: TRBJ1-2; abundance: -; v_gene: TRBV7-9; CDR3aa: CASTENPGFWGYTF; CDR3nt: TGTGCCAGCACCGAAAACCCAGGCTTCTGGGGCTACACCTTC
d_gene: TRBD2; j_gene: TRBJ2-1; abundance: -; v_gene: TRBV11-2; CDR3aa: CASSLSTSGIYNEQFF; CDR3nt: TGTGCCAGCAGCTTGTCGACTAGCGGAATATACAATGAGCAGTTCTTC
d_gene: -; j_gene: TRBJ2-7; abundance: -; v_gene: TRBV27; CDR3aa: CASRSGTYEQYF; CDR3nt: TGTGCCAGCCGTAGCGGTACCTACGAGCAGTACTTC
d_gene: -; j_gene: TRBJ2-3; abundance: -; v_gene: TRBV6-4; CDR3aa: CASGQPGGRTDTQYF; CDR3nt: TGTGCCAGCGGCCAACCCGGAGGGCGCACAGATACGCAGTATTTT
d_gene: TRBD1; j_gene: TRBJ1-5; abundance: -; v_gene: TRBV27; CDR3aa: CASSPLTGMGLQPQHF; CDR3nt: TGTGCCAGCAGTCCGTTGACAGGGATGGGGTTACAGCCCCAGCATTTT
d_gene: -; j_gene: TRBJ2-5; abundance: -; v_gene: TRBV27; CDR3aa: CASSRVSWQTQYF; CDR3nt: TGTGCCAGCAGCCGGGTCTCCTGGCAGACCCAGTACTTC
d_gene: TRBD2; j_gene: TRBJ2-3; abundance: -; v_gene: TRBV2; CDR3aa: CASTVSAGAADTQYF; CDR3nt: TGTGCCAGCACCGTCTCTGCGGGAGCGGCAGATACGCAGTATTTT
d_gene: -; j_gene: TRBJ1-2; abundance: once; v_gene: TRBV10-3; CDR3aa: CAISTQPYGYTF; CDR3nt: TGTGCCATCAGCACCCAACCCTATGGCTACACCTTC
d_gene: TRBD2; j_gene: TRBJ2-6; abundance: -; v_gene: TRBV7-6; CDR3aa: CASSLATGLAGATSGANVLTF; CDR3nt: TGTGCCAGCAGCTTAGCGACGGGGCTAGCGGGCGCCACCTCTGGGGCCAACGTCCTGACTTTC
d_gene: TRBD1; j_gene: TRBJ2-1; abundance: -; v_gene: TRBV28; CDR3aa: CASLRGQGLYNEQFF; CDR3nt: TGTGCCAGCCTAAGAGGACAGGGGCTTTACAATGAGCAGTTCTTC
d_gene: TRBD1; j_gene: TRBJ2-1; abundance: -; v_gene: TRBV11-2; CDR3aa: CASTFGGRGRDNEQFF; CDR3nt: TGTGCCAGCACCTTCGGGGGCAGGGGGCGGGACAATGAGCAGTTCTTC
d_gene: -; j_gene: TRBJ2-7; abundance: -; v_gene: TRBV5-1; CDR3aa: CASRWGDTYEQYF; CDR3nt: TGCGCCAGCAGATGGGGGGACACCTACGAGCAGTACTTC
d_gene: -; j_gene: TRBJ1-2; abundance: -; v_gene: TRBV30; CDR3aa: CAWTENGYTF; CDR3nt: TGTGCCTGGACAGAGAATGGCTACACCTTC
d_gene: TRBD2; j_gene: TRBJ2-3; abundance: -; v_gene: TRBV18; CDR3aa: CASSPGLAGGTDTQYF; CDR3nt: TGTGCCAGCTCCCCTGGACTAGCGGGAGGCACAGATACGCAGTATTTT